The 7 T cell receptor beta chains below come from one sample, sequenced in a study of T cell responses to AZD1222 COVID-19 vaccine. Assay: immunoSEQ multiplex PCR; the TCRdb copy retains only in-frame clones and omits some. The sample lists tens of thousands of clones, around 87% occurring once. Specimen: peripheral blood, collected on day 0 of AZD1222 vaccination. These TCRs come from an adult in good health.

This chain uses TRBV5-8 with TRBJ1-5; TRBD1 is a possible D gene (6 bases). Deletions cut 2 bases from V and 9 bases from J, with 15 bases between. Germline values: CDR1 SGHTS, CDR2 YDEGEE. The CDR3 covers 14 residues. CDR3 bases: TGTGCCAGCAGCTTCAGGACAGTTGGCCGGCCCCAGCATTTT. This translates into CASSFRTVGRPQHF.

Here the CDR3 DNA reads TGTGCCAGCAGCTTGGGGGGGCGGGACGCGGGAGATACGCAGTATTTT. Translated, it gives CASSLGGRDAGDTQYF. The chain recombines TRBV5-4 with TRBJ2-3, with D perhaps given as TRBD1 or TRBD2 (6 bases each). This CDR3 has 16 amino acids. Germline V gives CDR1 SGHNT, CDR2 YYREEE (reference sequence). Trimming took off 0 bases at V and 5 bases at J, with 16 bases between the two ends.

The V gene is TRBV24-1, the J gene TRBJ2-5; 12 nucleotides align to TRBD2. Germline lookup yields CDR1 KGHDR and CDR2 SFDVKD. Trimming removed 1 base from V and 5 bases from J; junction bases left unmatched: 4. This CDR3 contains 16 residues. CDR3 nucleotide sequence: TGTGCCACCAGTGATTTCCCGACTAGCGGGAGTGAGACCCAGTACTTC. Amino acids: CATSDFPTSGSETQYF.

This chain uses TRBV5-4 with TRBJ2-2; the match to TRBD2 covers 10 bases. In germline, CDR1 is SGHNT, CDR2 YYREEE (reference sequence). This CDR3 is 15 amino acids long. J gave up 8 bases and V 0 bases, and 4 bases lay outside the gene matches. Here the CDR3 reads CASSLALAGDGELFF. For the CDR3, the DNA is TGTGCCAGCAGCTTGGCGCTAGCGGGAGATGGGGAGCTGTTTTTT.

The J gene is TRBJ2-1, the V gene TRBV19, with 7 bases identical to TRBD2. The CDR3 runs 16 residues. Germline lookup yields CDR1 LNHDA and CDR2 SQIVND (reference sequence). Unmatched junction bases numbered 12, after V lost 10 bases and J lost 0 bases. For the CDR3, the DNA is TGTGCCACCAGTCGGCCTAGCGGTAGCTCCTACAATGAGCAGTTCTTC. This encodes CATSRPSGSSYNEQFF. Based on the CDR3 plus reference TRBV19 and TRBJ2-1, the full variable domain is DGGITQSPKYLFRKEGQNVTLSCEQNLNHDAMYWYRQDPGQGLRLIYYSQIVNDFQKGDIAEGYSVSREKKESFPLTVTSAQKNPTAFYLCATSRPSGSSYNEQFFGPGTRLTVL.

CDR3 loop: CASSYDTEGSEQYF. In DNA, the CDR3 is TGTGCCAGCAGTTACGACACCGAAGGTAGTGAGCAGTACTTC. This rearrangement joins TRBV6-2 or TRBV6-3 to TRBJ2-7; D gene unclear. V was shortened by 2 bases and J by 7 bases, with 15 bases between the two germline ends. This CDR3 contains 14 residues. Germline lookup yields CDR1 MNHEY and CDR2 SVGEGT.

The sample holds one count of this clone. The chain uses TRBV7-9 and TRBJ2-1, with D unresolved. This CDR3 is 14 amino acids long. Trimming stripped 4 bases from V and 7 bases from J, with 14 bases between. Germline CDR1 SEHNR, CDR2 FQNEAQ (reference sequence). CDR3 DNA sequence: TGTGCCAGCAGCTCCACATCCCACTTGAATGAGCAGTTCTTC. Residues: CASSSTSHLNEQFF.